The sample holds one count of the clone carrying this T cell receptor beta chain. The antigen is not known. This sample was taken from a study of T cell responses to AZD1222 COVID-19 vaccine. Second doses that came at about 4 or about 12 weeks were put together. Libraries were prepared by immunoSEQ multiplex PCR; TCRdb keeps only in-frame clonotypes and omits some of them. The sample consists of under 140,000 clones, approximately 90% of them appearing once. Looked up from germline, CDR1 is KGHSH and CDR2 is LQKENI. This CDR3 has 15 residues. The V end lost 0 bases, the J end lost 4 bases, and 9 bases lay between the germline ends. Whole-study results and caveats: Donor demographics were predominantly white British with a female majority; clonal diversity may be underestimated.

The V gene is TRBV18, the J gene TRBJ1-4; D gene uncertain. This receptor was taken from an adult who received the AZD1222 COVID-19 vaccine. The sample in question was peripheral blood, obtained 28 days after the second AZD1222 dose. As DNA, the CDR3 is TGTGCCAGCTCACCACCTTCCCAGGTTAATGAAAAACTGTTTTTT. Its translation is CASSPPSQVNEKLFF.